One sample yielded the 9 T cell receptor beta chains listed below, sequenced in a study of blood T cell repertoires in COVID-19. Repertoires were generated with immunoSEQ multiplex PCR, while TCRdb's copy carries only in-frame clones and drops some. The sample shows some 110,000 clones, 80% to 85% of them seen only once. Sequences were obtained from peripheral blood. The receptors stem from a man in his 70s with acute or convalescent COVID-19.

This clone was detected a few times. This chain connects TRBV12-3 or TRBV12-4 to TRBJ1-4; D ambiguous. Trimming left V 6 bases short and J 7 bases short, with 6 bases between. The CDR3 is made up of 11 amino acids. The CDR3 coding sequence is TGTGCCAGCAGCCCCCGTGAAAAACTGTTTTTT. Protein sequence: CASSPREKLFF.

This chain links TRBV6-6 with TRBJ1-3; 7 bases are a match to TRBD1. The J segment lost 0 bases and the V segment lost 6 bases, leaving 17 bases of the junction unmatched. Germline V gene data show CDR1 as MNHNY and CDR2 as SVGAGI (reference sequence). The CDR3 is 19 amino acids. Written as DNA, the CDR3 is TGTGCCAGCAGCTCTAGCCTCTGGGGGGACAGCTTCTCTGGAAACACCATATATTTT. The encoded protein is CASSSSLWGDSFSGNTIYF.

CDR3 in DNA: TGTGCCAGCAGTTTATCTCCAGACACAGATACGCAGTATTTT. Translated, it gives CASSLSPDTDTQYF. The genes are TRBV28 and TRBJ2-3; D is ambiguous. The CDR3 contains 14 residues. Germline V CDR1 and CDR2: MDHEN, SYDVKM. The V and J ends lost 1 base and 2 bases respectively, with 7 bases between them.

This chain links TRBV28 with TRBJ2-3, with 9 bases lining up with TRBD1. The germline V gene has CDR1 MDHEN and CDR2 SYDVKM. The CDR3 is 14 amino acids. Trimming cost V 8 bases and J 0 bases; bases outside gene matches: 3. CDR3 residues: CASWDRASTDTQYF. In nucleotides, the CDR3 is TGTGCCAGCTGGGACAGGGCTAGCACAGATACGCAGTATTTT.

This rearrangement joins TRBV5-6 to TRBJ1-6, with 8 bases aligning to TRBD1. CDR3 length: 16 residues. Germline V CDR1 and CDR2: SGHDT, YYEEEE. J gave up 5 bases and V 5 bases, and 9 bases lay outside the gene matches. The CDR3: CASRLRTGSDNSPLHF. The CDR3 nucleotides are TGTGCCAGCAGACTACGGACAGGGTCCGATAATTCACCCCTCCACTTT. The variable domain in full, completed from reference TRBV5-6 and TRBJ1-6, reads DAGVTQSPTHLIKTRGQQVTLRCSPKSGHDTVSWYQQALGQGPQFIFQYYEEEERQRGNFPDRFSGHQFPNYSSELNVNALLLGDSALYLCASRLRTGSDNSPLHFGNGTRLTVT.

The chain joins TRBV27 to TRBJ1-6, with D hard to call. The CDR3 covers 16 residues. Trimming took off 2 bases at V and 7 bases at J, with 15 bases between the two ends. The germline CDR1 and CDR2 sequences are MNHEY and SMNVEV (reference sequence). Written as DNA, the CDR3 is TGTGCCAGCAGTTTAGCGCGGGGTTTCACAAATTCACCCCTCCACTTT. Its translation: CASSLARGFTNSPLHF.

J is TRBJ1-5 and V is TRBV30; tentative D call: TRBD1 (5 bases). The germline V gene has CDR1 GTSNPN and CDR2 SVGIG (reference sequence). The CDR3 spans 15 residues. V lost 0 bases and J lost 2, with 11 bases in between. The CDR3 coding sequence is TGTGCCTGGAGTGTACTGGCGGGGGGCAATCAGCCCCAGCATTTT. It codes for CAWSVLAGGNQPQHF.

The chain uses TRBV28 and TRBJ2-2; no clear D gene. Per germline, CDR1 MDHEN and CDR2 SYDVKM. CDR3 length equals 13 residues. Trimming took 6 bases from V and 1 from J, leaving 6 bases between them. The CDR3 sequence is CASSDMNTGELFF. The CDR3 DNA reads as TGTGCCAGCAGCGACATGAACACCGGGGAGCTGTTTTTT.

The sample holds a few counts of this clone. DNA of the CDR3: TGTGCCAGCAGCTCCTTATTCACAGGGAACTATGGCTACACCTTC. Translating gives CASSSLFTGNYGYTF. The chain couples TRBV6-5 to TRBJ1-2, with D possibly being TRBD1 (6 bases). The length of the CDR3 is 15 residues. In germline, CDR1 is MNHEY, CDR2 SVGAGI. Trimming removed 6 bases at V and 2 bases at J, with 16 bases between.